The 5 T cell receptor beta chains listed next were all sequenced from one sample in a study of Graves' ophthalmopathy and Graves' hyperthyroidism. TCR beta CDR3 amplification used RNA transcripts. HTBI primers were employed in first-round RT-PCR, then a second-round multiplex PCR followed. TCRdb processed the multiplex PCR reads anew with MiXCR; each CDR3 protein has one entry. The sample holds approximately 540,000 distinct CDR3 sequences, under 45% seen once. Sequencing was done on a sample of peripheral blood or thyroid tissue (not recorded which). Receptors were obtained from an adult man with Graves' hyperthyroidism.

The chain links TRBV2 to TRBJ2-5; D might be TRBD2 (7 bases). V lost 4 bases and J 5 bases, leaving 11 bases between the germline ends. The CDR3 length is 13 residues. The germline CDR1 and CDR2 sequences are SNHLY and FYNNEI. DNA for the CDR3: TGTGCCAGCAGTGTGCCGGGGGGCGAGACCCAGTACTTC. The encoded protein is CASSVPGGETQYF.

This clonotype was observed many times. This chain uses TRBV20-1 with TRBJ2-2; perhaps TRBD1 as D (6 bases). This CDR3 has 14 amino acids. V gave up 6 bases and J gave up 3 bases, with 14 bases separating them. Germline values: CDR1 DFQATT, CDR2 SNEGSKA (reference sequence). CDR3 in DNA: TGCAGTGCCCTTAGACAGGCCTACACCGGGGAGCTGTTTTTT. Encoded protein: CSALRQAYTGELFF.

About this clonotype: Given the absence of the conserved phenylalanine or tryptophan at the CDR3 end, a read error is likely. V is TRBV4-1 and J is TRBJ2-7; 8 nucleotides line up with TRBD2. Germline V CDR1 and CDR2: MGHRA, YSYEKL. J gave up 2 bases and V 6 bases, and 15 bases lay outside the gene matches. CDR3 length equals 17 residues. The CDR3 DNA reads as TGCGCCAGCAGGCACTTGGCCCATAGCGGGATAACCTACGAGCAGTACCTC. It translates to CASRHLAHSGITYEQYL.

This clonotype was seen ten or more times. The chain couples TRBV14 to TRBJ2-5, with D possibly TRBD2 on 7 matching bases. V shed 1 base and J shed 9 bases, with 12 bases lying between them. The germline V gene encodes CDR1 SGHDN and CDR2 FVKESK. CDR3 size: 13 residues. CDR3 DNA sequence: TGTGCCAGCAGCCAAGCCGGGCGGGGGCCCCAGTACTTC. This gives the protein CASSQAGRGPQYF.

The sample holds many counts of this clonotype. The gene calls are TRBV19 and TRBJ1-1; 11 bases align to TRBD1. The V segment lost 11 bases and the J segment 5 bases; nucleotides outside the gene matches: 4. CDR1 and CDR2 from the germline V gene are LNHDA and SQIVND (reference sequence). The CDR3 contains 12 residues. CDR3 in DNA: TGTGCCTCCGGGACAGGGGGAACTGAAGCTTTCTTT. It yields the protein CASGTGGTEAFF. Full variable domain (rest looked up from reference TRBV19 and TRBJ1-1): DGGITQSPKYLFRKEGQNVTLSCEQNLNHDAMYWYRQDPGQGLRLIYYSQIVNDFQKGDIAEGYSVSREKKESFPLTVTSAQKNPTAFYLCASGTGGTEAFFGQGTRLTVV.